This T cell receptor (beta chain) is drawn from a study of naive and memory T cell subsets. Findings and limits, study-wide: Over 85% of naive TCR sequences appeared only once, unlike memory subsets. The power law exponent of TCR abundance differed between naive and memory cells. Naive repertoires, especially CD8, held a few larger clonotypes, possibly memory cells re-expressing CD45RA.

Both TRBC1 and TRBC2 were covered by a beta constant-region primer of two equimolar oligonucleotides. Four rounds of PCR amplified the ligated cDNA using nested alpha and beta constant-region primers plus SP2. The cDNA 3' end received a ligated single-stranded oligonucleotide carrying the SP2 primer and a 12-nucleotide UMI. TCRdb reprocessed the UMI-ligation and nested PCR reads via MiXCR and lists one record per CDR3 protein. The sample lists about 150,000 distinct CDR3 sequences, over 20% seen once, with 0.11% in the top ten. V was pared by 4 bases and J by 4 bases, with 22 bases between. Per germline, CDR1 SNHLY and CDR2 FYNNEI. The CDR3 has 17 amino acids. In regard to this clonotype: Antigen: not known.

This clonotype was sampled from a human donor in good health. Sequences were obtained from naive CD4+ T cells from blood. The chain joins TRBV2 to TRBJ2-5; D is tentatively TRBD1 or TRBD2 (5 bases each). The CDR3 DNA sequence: TGTGCCAGCAGTGGATATAAGGGACGATTGATAGGAGAGACCCAGTACTTC. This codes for CASSGYKGRLIGETQYF.